This T cell receptor beta chain was observed in a study of cytomegalovirus exposure and HLA in healthy donors (dated by TCRdb to between 2016 and 2019). As for the study more broadly: An earlier analysis of approximately 590 of the donors reported approximately 270 Gb of sequence data and some 120 million unique TCR beta sequences from some 180 million T cells. A separate validation cohort of roughly 130 different subjects was used in addition to the 666-subject first cohort. Of the 398 genotyped donors, 65% to 90% fell in the genetic ancestry cluster associated with self-reported Caucasian donors. Every discovery cohort repertoire had been produced on one sequencing platform. Class I and class II HLA loci were covered by the typing at four-digit resolution. To predict cytomegalovirus infection status, the study brought together high-throughput TCR immunosequencing, statistical association of individual TCRs with disease status, and machine learning. To study patterns of TCR occurrence, a later analysis re-analyzed previously published TCR beta repertoires from 650 to 750 donors and added high-resolution HLA genotyping. The study profiled the T cell repertoires of under 700 subjects by immunosequencing and related them to cytomegalovirus serostatus. Rather than drawing on any new phenotypic data, the later analysis identified candidate immune exposures from TCR beta sequences and the way those sequences occurred across donors. A later genetic analysis took genome-wide SNP genotypes for about 65% of the 666 donors and used that subset as a discovery cohort. The study aimed to test whether signatures of past pathogen exposure could be identified by cataloging public T cell receptors. Typing coverage differed by locus: A, B, C, DRB1 and DQB1 were typed in roughly 620-630 donors, DQA1 in 522, DPA1 in 600 to 610, and DPB1 in about 450. Among about 360 genotyped donors of the cohort, an average of approximately 240,000 unique TCR beta nucleotide sequences were sequenced per donor, around 20% of them non-productive. Donor age, sex, ethnicity and CMV serostatus were collected together with the repertoire data. Approximately 300 gigabases of sequencing data and approximately 84 million unique TCR sequences were included in an early release covering 500 to 750 HLA-typed donors. To decide whether each TCR beta V gene segment behaved as functional or pseudogenic, an earlier analysis of nearly 600 of the donors relied on high-throughput TCR beta sequencing. A handful of DR-DQ haplotypes were handled as single units for association and clustering because linkage in the cohort was strong. What the work shows at the level of the full study, not this receptor alone: Only TCR beta chains were sequenced in this cohort, and the absence of alpha or paired-chain data limited detectable features. The authors suggested that the approach could potentially be extended to other disease states and immunological phenotypes. When HLA alleles, especially DR and DQ, strongly co-occurred, TCR associations were difficult to assign to individual alleles. A later analysis found that most CMV-associated TCR beta chains appeared HLA-restricted, with HLA associations seemingly driven largely by CMV exposure. The sequencing pipeline was judged likely to have produced a cluster of highly shared sequence variants as a technical artifact. According to a later analysis, TCR association rates differed among HLA loci, with DRB1 alleles showing the most associated TCRs and HLA-C alleles showing the fewest. Compared with the 666-donor mean, donors in an Asian-associated ancestry cluster had fewer N-insertions in productive TCRs, according to a later genetic analysis. Broadly in line with IMGT annotations, most TCR beta V segments showed up in productive rearrangements about 87% or about 30% of the time in an earlier analysis of under 700 of the donors. A few of the identified cytomegalovirus-associated TCR beta chains were confirmed in vitro to be specific for cytomegalovirus antigens. The classifier was reported to diagnose cytomegalovirus status with high specificity and sensitivity in both the original and validation cohorts. Correlated functional status among segregating V segments might reflect linkage disequilibrium, but an unknown experimental factor could not be ruled out. The study listed 170 or so TCR beta chains as associated with cytomegalovirus. The presence/absence analyses assumed that sequencing depth was roughly uniform across donors, and that assumption may not be true. A later analysis found that HLA-associated TCR beta chains were more clonally expanded and had lower generation probabilities than equally common non-associated chains. Because the 87-base-pair reads could not distinguish some IMGT-functional V segments, including TRBV6-2 and TRBV6-3, those segments were excluded. Across donors, most TCR sequences were observed very rarely, whereas some public TCRs were present in many individuals. Because counts were too low, about 18 rarely observed V segments, including chromosome 9 orphons, were excluded from the earlier analysis of 587 of the donors. Immune exposure information for the cohort was limited to CMV serostatus. At a false discovery rate of 0.05, a later analysis linked 15,000 to 20,000 TCR beta sequences to specific HLA alleles. A further reported finding was that TCR beta sequences accurately predicted the HLA-A and HLA-B alleles for most subjects in the first cohort. HLA typing was unavailable for some donors at each locus, so association tests used only the typed subset. An association between a missense DCLRE1C variant and V-gene and J-gene trimming of TCR beta chains was found in a later genetic analysis and replicated in an independent cohort. A later analysis reported that several top co-occurrence clusters appeared linked to parvovirus B19, influenza, CMV and Epstein-Barr virus.

In the case of this clone: Its binding antigen is unknown. No much larger clone exists at a distance of one base, and base qualities are not known.

The cohort consisted of hundreds of healthy bone marrow donors. At the time of sampling, all cohort members were nominally healthy, though unrecorded immune exposures were likely present. The donor tested CMV seropositive, placing the donor among the roughly 300 seropositive members of the cohort. A peripheral blood sample was collected from each donor, and TCR beta sequencing was performed on peripheral blood mononuclear cells. The Qiagen DNeasy Blood Extraction Kit was used to extract genomic DNA from the blood cell samples. Deletion took 3 bases off V and 8 bases off J, with a span of 7 bases between the germline ends. CDR1 and CDR2, looked up from the germline V gene, are MDHEN and SYDVKM. The CDR3 runs 11 amino acids, cysteine and phenylalanine included. Just CDR3 DNA is preserved here, 33 bases in frame from base 1. The library was generated by the immunoSEQ multiplex PCR assay. A mixture of 60 forward primers for TCR Vbeta segments and 13 reverse primers for TCR Jbeta segments was used in the multiplex PCR. The CDR3 region of rearranged TCR beta genes was amplified from genomic DNA with a multiplex PCR assay. The amplified TCR beta libraries were sequenced on the Illumina HiSeq System as 87-base-pair reads. In the paper's pipeline: A later analysis tallied 80 million to 95 million unique TCR beta chains across the approximately 670 repertoires, and around 9.9 million of those chains were shared by two or more donors. To remove PCR and sequencing errors, raw reads were error-corrected and collapsed into unique sequences using a nearest-neighbor algorithm that merged closely related sequences. To assign V, D and J gene segments, CDR3 sequences were aligned to IMGT reference sequences. Each retained sequence needed at least a six-nucleotide match to both a V gene segment and a J gene segment. A rearrangement was called productive if the CDR3 had no stop codons and remained in frame with V and J, and every other rearrangement was called non-productive. CDR3 was defined by IMGT convention, running from the second conserved V-encoded cysteine to the conserved J-encoded phenylalanine. In an earlier analysis of approximately 500 of the donors, sequences lacking an unambiguous match to a single V gene segment were excluded. An earlier analysis of around 600 of the donors classified V segments as functional when productive rearrangements were above 56.7% and as segregating when the standard deviation between donors was above 5%. A statistical classification framework was built to diagnose cytomegalovirus status from the catalog of TCR beta chain sequences. In a later analysis, V and J genes were assigned by comparing TCR nucleotide sequences against IMGT/GENE-DB human TR gene sequences. Using the TCRdist pipeline, a later analysis assigned CDR3 sequences along with most-parsimonious VDJ recombination scenarios. A later analysis defined each TCR beta chain by its CDR3 amino acid sequence plus V-gene family, and excluded reads lacking a unique V-gene family. A later analysis removed several hundred highly shared, low-generation-probability nucleotide sequences to deal with suspected cross-contamination and a sequencing artifact. A later analysis calculated a clonal expansion index for each public chain from normalized within-repertoire ranks of inferred template counts. Generation probabilities in a later analysis came from a VDJ recombination model fitted to out-of-frame rearrangements, and those results were checked against IGoR. A later analysis scored TCR-TCR, TCR-HLA and TCR-CMV co-occurrence with hypergeometric tests, applying a repertoire-size bias correction to TCR pairs. False discovery rates were estimated in a later analysis by permuting HLA or CMV assignments 20 times. In a later analysis, co-occurring TCRs were grouped using DBSCAN, with TCRdist sequence similarity added in when clustering inside HLA-allele-positive subsets. Repertoires with fewer than 30,000 or more than 120,000 public chains were left out of co-occurrence clustering, as were a handful of repertoires with anomalous nucleotide sharing. This is the immuneACCESS table as TCRdb keeps it, with only in-frame sequences that have V and J called. A part of the clones is gone; compared with another copy, unresolved V genes explain less than half, and the rest is unexplained. The V and J calls and the clone size are those of that table, but D and trimming were determined from the DNA. Recorded for this sample are roughly 180,000 clones; approximately 82% of them occurred a single time. Of the sample, roughly 8.2% is held by the ten largest clones.

This TCR was sampled from a woman between 40 and 55 years old in good health and CMV-seropositive. Material: PBMCs. The receptor chain draws on TRBV28 and TRBJ1-2, with the D gene not clear enough to name. The DNA reads TGTGCCAGCAGTTTGGGGAGGGGCTACACCTTC. Its translation is CASSLGRGYTF.